This T cell receptor (beta chain) was sequenced in a study of OX40 agonist ivuxolimab in advanced cancers. Study-wide background: The patients received ivuxolimab by intravenous route every 2 weeks at 0.01 to 10 mg/kg. Three dose-escalation patients had partial responses: one with hepatocellular carcinoma and two with cutaneous melanoma.

Study-wide results and caveats: Expanded clones belonging to CD8+ T cells outnumbered, on average, those of CD4+. Some patients without response likewise showed low normalized clonal expansion.

This clone was seen a single time. Its antigen is unidentified. V was shortened by 0 bases and J by 4 bases, with 10 bases between the two germline ends. This CDR3 has 14 amino acids. The germline CDR1 and CDR2 sequences are SGHAT and FQNNGV. Produced via immunoSEQ multiplex PCR; TCRdb's table is partial and in-frame only. The table includes tens of thousands of clones, around 84% detected once. The chain carries TRBV11-2 and TRBJ2-7; D is uncertain. Sequenced here: CD4+ or CD8+ T cells sorted from blood, sampled in a trial of the OX40 agonist ivuxolimab. The sequence was collected from an adult with an advanced solid tumor such as melanoma, head and neck, liver or kidney cancer. CDR3 nucleotide sequence: TGTGCCAGCAGCTTAGACAGTCTATATTACGAGCAGTACTTC. This codes for CASSLDSLYYEQYF.